This T cell receptor beta chain was profiled in a study of T cell responses to AZD1222 COVID-19 vaccine. Turning to this clone: What it binds is unknown.

This CDR3 is built from 12 residues. Per germline, CDR1 MDHEN and CDR2 SYDVKM. V shed 7 bases and J shed 3 bases, with 9 bases lying between them. Libraries were prepared by immunoSEQ multiplex PCR; TCRdb keeps only in-frame clonotypes and omits some of them. Of 110,000 to 150,000 clones in the sample, about 88% were seen once. Whole-study findings and limits: Clonal diversity may have been underestimated in mostly white British donors. Nearly half of spike-specific TCRs reportedly target variant regions that are unmutated in the B.1.351 and B.1.1.7 variants. Rises in breadth and depth of Spike-specific TCRs came after two AZD1222 doses.

Researchers grouped second doses given at about 4 or about 12 weeks into one pool. The chain uses TRBV28 and TRBJ1-1; D is unclear. This clonotype originated in an adult who received the AZD1222 COVID-19 vaccine. The input for sequencing was peripheral blood, taken 28 days after the second AZD1222 dose. CDR3 in DNA: TGTGCCAGCAAAGGCTATGACACTGAAGCTTTCTTT. It translates to CASKGYDTEAFF.